The sequence of this TCR beta chain was determined in a study of cytomegalovirus exposure and HLA in healthy donors (dated by TCRdb to 2016 to 2017). Background for the entire study: An earlier analysis of approximately 640 of the donors reported 250 to 350 Gb of sequence data and 100 million to 130 million unique TCR beta sequences from 150 million to 200 million T cells. Roughly 300 gigabases of sequencing data and tens of millions of unique TCR sequences were included in an early release covering roughly 600 HLA-typed donors. Among the approximately 430 genotyped donors, around 81% belonged to the genetic ancestry cluster associated with self-reported Caucasian donors. The study aimed to test whether signatures of past pathogen exposure could be identified by cataloging public T cell receptors. The study profiled the T cell repertoires of hundreds of subjects by immunosequencing and related them to cytomegalovirus serostatus. Along with the 666-subject first cohort, a separate validation cohort of over a hundred different subjects was used. To predict cytomegalovirus infection status, the study combined high-throughput TCR immunosequencing, statistical association of individual TCRs with disease status, and machine learning. A later analysis re-examined previously published TCR beta repertoires from just over 650 donors and added high-resolution HLA genotyping to investigate patterns of TCR occurrence. The later analysis used no new phenotypic data to find candidate immune exposures, relying instead on TCR beta sequences and their occurrence across donors. To decide whether each TCR beta V gene segment behaved as functional or pseudogenic, an earlier analysis of some 570 of the donors relied on high-throughput TCR beta sequencing. Alongside the repertoire data, information on donor age, sex, ethnicity and CMV serostatus was compiled. A later genetic analysis took genome-wide SNP genotypes for about three fifths of the 666 donors and used that subset as a discovery cohort. All discovery cohort repertoires had been generated on a single sequencing platform. Class I and class II HLA loci were covered by the typing at four-digit resolution. Typing coverage varied by locus: roughly 620-640 donors for A, B, C, DRB1 and DQB1; about 520 for DQA1; more than 600 for DPA1; more than 450 for DPB1. Several DR-DQ haplotypes were handled as single units for association and clustering, since linkage in the cohort was strong. Among a few hundred genotyped donors of the cohort, an average of around 240,000 unique TCR beta nucleotide sequences were sequenced per donor, roughly 18% of them non-productive.

To prepare the library, the immunoSEQ multiplex PCR assay was applied. The multiplex PCR relied on a mix of 60 forward primers for TCR Vbeta segments and 13 reverse primers for TCR Jbeta segments. A multiplex PCR assay on genomic DNA amplified the CDR3 region of rearranged TCR beta genes. Amplified TCR beta libraries were sequenced as 87-base-pair reads on the Illumina HiSeq System. In the authors' own workflow: Across the roughly 600 repertoires, a later analysis counted approximately 83 million unique TCR beta chains, roughly 11 million of which were shared by at least two donors. Raw reads were error-corrected and collapsed into unique sequences with a nearest-neighbor algorithm that merged closely related sequences to remove PCR and sequencing errors. Alignment of CDR3 sequences to IMGT reference sequences was used to assign V, D and J gene segments. For a sequence to be retained, at least a six-nucleotide match to both a V gene segment and a J gene segment was required. Rearrangements were called productive when the CDR3 lacked stop codons and stayed in frame with V and J; all others were non-productive. CDR3 was defined by IMGT convention, running from the second conserved V-encoded cysteine to the conserved J-encoded phenylalanine. The earlier analysis of fewer than 750 of the donors excluded sequences that lacked an unambiguous match to a single V gene segment. In an earlier analysis of several hundred of the donors, V segments were called functional above 56.7% productive rearrangements and were called segregating when the between-donor standard deviation exceeded 5%. To diagnose cytomegalovirus status from the catalog of TCR beta chain sequences, a statistical classification framework was built. V and J gene assignment, in a later analysis, came from comparing TCR nucleotide sequences with IMGT/GENE-DB human TR gene sequences. The TCRdist pipeline was used in a later analysis to assign CDR3 sequences and most-parsimonious VDJ recombination scenarios. In a later analysis, each TCR beta chain was defined by its CDR3 amino acid sequence together with its V-gene family, and reads lacking a unique V-gene family were excluded. In a later analysis, several hundred highly shared, low-generation-probability nucleotide sequences were removed to address suspected cross-contamination and a sequencing artifact. A later analysis calculated a clonal expansion index for each public chain from normalized within-repertoire ranks of inferred template counts. In a later analysis, generation probabilities were computed using a VDJ recombination model fitted to out-of-frame rearrangements, and the results were checked against IGoR. In a later analysis, hypergeometric tests were used to score TCR-TCR, TCR-HLA and TCR-CMV co-occurrence, with a repertoire-size bias correction applied to TCR pairs. False discovery rates were estimated in a later analysis by permuting HLA or CMV assignments 20 times. A later analysis grouped co-occurring TCRs with DBSCAN, adding TCRdist sequence similarity when clustering within HLA-allele-positive subsets. Repertoires with fewer than 30,000 or more than 120,000 public chains, plus five repertoires with anomalous nucleotide sharing, were excluded from co-occurrence clustering. TCRdb took over this immuneACCESS table, retaining in-frame rearrangements with V and J assigned. Such tables are incomplete; in checked studies, under half of the missing clones stem from an unresolved V gene, and the remainder is unexplained. For V, J and clone size, that table is used; D and trimming come from the DNA. Here the sample has approximately 140,000 clones; 60% to 85% occur a single time. The ten most abundant clones make up 1.5% to 2% of the sample.

About this clone: Its antigen is currently not known. No qualities accompany the bases; no much larger clone lies one base away.

CDR1 SGHTA and CDR2 FQGNSA were looked up in the germline V gene. Its CDR3 holds 15 amino acids, cysteine through phenylalanine. This entry keeps only the CDR3 DNA: 45 bases, framed from base 1. V trim: 4 bases; J trim: 0 bases; unmatched bases: 6. The cohort consisted of 600 to 700 healthy bone marrow donors. At the time of sampling, every cohort member was nominally healthy, though immune exposures that went unrecorded were likely present. The donor tested CMV seronegative, placing the donor among the 352 seronegative members of the cohort. A peripheral blood sample was provided by each donor, and peripheral blood mononuclear cells were used for TCR beta sequencing. Genomic DNA was extracted from the blood cell samples with the Qiagen DNeasy Blood Extraction Kit. Points the paper makes about the study in general: Because HLA typing was unavailable for some donors at each locus, only the typed subset was used in association tests. At a false discovery rate of 0.05, a later analysis linked some 17,000 TCR beta sequences to specific HLA alleles. The study gave a list of 150 to 200 TCR beta chains associated with cytomegalovirus. A later analysis reported that several top co-occurrence clusters appeared linked to parvovirus B19, influenza, CMV and Epstein-Barr virus. Linkage disequilibrium might explain the correlated functional status among segregating V segments, but an unknown experimental factor could not be excluded. A cluster of highly shared sequence variants was judged likely to represent a technical artifact of the sequencing pipeline. In a later analysis, TCR association rates were found to vary across HLA loci, with the most associated TCRs seen for DRB1 alleles and the fewest for HLA-C alleles. According to the authors, the approach could potentially be generalized to other disease states and immunological phenotypes. In an earlier analysis of some 500 of the donors, most TCR beta V segments appeared in productive rearrangements about 87% or about 30% of the time, broadly matching IMGT annotations. V-gene and J-gene trimming of TCR beta chains was associated with a missense DCLRE1C variant in a later genetic analysis, and the association was replicated in an independent cohort. The presence/absence analyses assumed that sequencing depth was roughly uniform across donors, and that assumption may not be true. A further reported finding was that TCR beta sequences accurately predicted the HLA-A and HLA-B alleles for most subjects in the first cohort. In a later analysis, most CMV-associated TCR beta chains were found to appear HLA-restricted, with HLA associations seemingly driven largely by CMV exposure. In a later analysis, HLA-associated TCR beta chains showed more clonal expansion and lower generation probabilities than non-associated chains that were equally common. While some public TCRs were present in many individuals, most TCR sequences turned up only very rarely across donors. In this cohort, only TCR beta chains were sequenced, and detectable features were limited by the absence of alpha or paired-chain data. In both the original and validation cohorts, the classifier was reported to diagnose cytomegalovirus status with high specificity and sensitivity. Some IMGT-functional V segments, including TRBV6-2 and TRBV6-3, could not be distinguished by the 87-base-pair reads and were therefore excluded. A later genetic analysis reported fewer N-insertions in productive TCRs among donors in an Asian-associated ancestry cluster than the approximately 670-donor mean. Immune exposure information for the cohort was limited to CMV serostatus. A few of the identified cytomegalovirus-associated TCR beta chains were confirmed in vitro to be specific for cytomegalovirus antigens. The earlier analysis of nearly 600 of the donors excluded some 15 rarely observed V segments, including chromosome 9 orphons, because counts were too low. Strong co-occurrence of HLA alleles, especially DR and DQ, made assigning TCR associations to individual alleles difficult.

The sequenced sample consisted of PBMCs. This TCR was recovered from a man between 40 and 49 years old in good health and CMV-seronegative. The chain couples TRBV7-2 to TRBJ2-7, and TRBD1 aligns with 7 junction nucleotides. The nucleotides are TGTGCCAGCAGCTCCGCCGGGACAGCCTCCTACGAGCAGTACTTC. It encodes CASSSAGTASYEQYF.